The 7 T cell receptor beta chains below were found in one sample sequenced in a study of T cells expressing NK-cell markers. TCRdb reprocessed the 5' RACE reads, with one entry per CDR3 protein and no DNA. In all, the sample yields 250,000 or so distinct CDR3 sequences. Sequencing input: blood T cells: a sorted CD56 or NKG2C T cell subset, CD4+ or CD8+ T cells, or bulk PBMC T cells (not recorded which). The receptors derive from a woman between 18 and 75 years old in good health.

The chain has TRBV6-5 and TRBJ2-5; TCRdb's assignment of TRBD2 cannot be checked, as there is no DNA. The CDR3 has 17 residues. Germline V gene lookup returns CDR1 MNHEY and CDR2 SVGAGI. CDR3: CASSYSIPPAGEETQYF.

This chain uses TRBV20-1 with TRBJ2-6; the D call from TCRdb, TRBD1, cannot be confirmed without DNA. The V gene's germline CDR1 is DFQATT and CDR2 SNEGSKA (reference sequence). This CDR3 contains 16 residues. CDR3 amino acids: CSARATGKSGANVLTF.

The V call is TRBV5-1, the J call TRBJ2-3; with no DNA, the TCRdb D assignment of TRBD2 cannot be verified. This CDR3 spans 14 amino acids. The germline CDR1 and CDR2 sequences are SGHRS and YFSETQ. CDR3: CASSLGSPRDTQYF.

The chain links TRBV7-3 to TRBJ2-3; TCRdb calls TRBD1, which cannot be checked without DNA. Germline-derived CDR1 and CDR2 are SGHTA and FQGTGA. The CDR3 length is 13 residues. The CDR3 loop reads CASSLQGQGAQYF.

The rearrangement joins TRBV20-1 to TRBJ2-2; absent DNA, TCRdb's TRBD1 call cannot be checked. The germline V gene encodes CDR1 DFQATT and CDR2 SNEGSKA (reference sequence). CDR3 length: 16 residues. The CDR3 region is CSARLSGLRDTGELFF.

The chain employs TRBV21-1 and TRBJ2-5; lacking DNA, the TRBD1 call made by TCRdb goes unchecked. TRBV21-1 is deemed a pseudogene. This CDR3 is 16 amino acids long. The CDR3 sequence: CASSKRTGAPQETQYF.

The J gene is TRBJ2-1, the V gene TRBV29-1; TCRdb selects TRBD1, and the lack of DNA leaves this call unchecked. CDR1 is SQVTM and CDR2 is ANQGSEA in the germline V gene. This CDR3 region has 13 residues. The CDR3 sequence is CSVEVGGRNEQFF.